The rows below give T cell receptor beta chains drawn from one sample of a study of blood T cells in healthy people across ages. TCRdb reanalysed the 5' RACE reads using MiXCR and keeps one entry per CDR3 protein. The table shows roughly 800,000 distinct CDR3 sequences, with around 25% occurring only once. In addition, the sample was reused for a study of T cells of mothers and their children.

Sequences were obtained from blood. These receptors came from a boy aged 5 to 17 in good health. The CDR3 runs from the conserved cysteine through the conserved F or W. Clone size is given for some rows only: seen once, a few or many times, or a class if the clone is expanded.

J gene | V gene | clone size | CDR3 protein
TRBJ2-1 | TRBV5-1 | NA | CASSFGGVSYNEQFF
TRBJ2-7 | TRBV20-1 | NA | CSAQGTSADEQYF
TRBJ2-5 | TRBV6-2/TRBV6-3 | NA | CASSYGLAGAAGTQYF
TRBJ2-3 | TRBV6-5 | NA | CASCPSVADTQYF
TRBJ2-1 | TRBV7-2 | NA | CASSSLGTSGSSYNEQFF
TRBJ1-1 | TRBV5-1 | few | CASSSGMNTEAFF
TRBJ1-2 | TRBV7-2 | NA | CASSLERMDRGHYGYTF
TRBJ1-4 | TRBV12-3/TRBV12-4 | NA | CASSLQGGREKLFF
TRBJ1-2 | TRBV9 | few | CASSVGEQGNYGYTF
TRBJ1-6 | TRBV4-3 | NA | CASSQGAPYNSPLHF